This T cell receptor beta chain is from a study of blood T cell repertoires in COVID-19 (TCRdb year 2020). Background on the whole study: Samples covering the acute and convalescent phases of COVID-19 were provided by collaborators in the United States, Italy and Spain. The prospective study material was composed of cDNA or gDNA derived from T cells, B-cell-depleted T cells, or PBMCs. Deeply sampled blood TCRbeta repertoires from subjects exposed to, actively infected with, or recovered from COVID-19 were included in the dataset. A freely available public database, intended as a resource for researchers studying the immune response to SARS-CoV-2, is where the repertoires were released. The samples were drawn from the first 160 participants of the ongoing ImmuneRACE study and from over a thousand subjects provided by 6 global collaborators. Nearly every sample came with metadata listing a de-identified subject ID, COVID-19 status, age in years and sex. Where available, HLA class I and class II types were taken from metadata supplied by the sample provider and were not determined by assay-based typing. Broader findings and caveats from the paper: How much clinical and demographic metadata was included differed by source and by participant, and the metadata was provided uncurated.

CDR1 and CDR2, looked up from the germline V gene, are SGDLS and YYNGEE. The CDR3 contains 16 residues, cysteine and phenylalanine counted. Only the CDR3 DNA stays, 48 bases, in frame from base 1. A distance of 16 bases separates the germline ends of V and J, which lose 0 bases and 4 bases respectively. As for this clone: Its antigen has not been determined. Per-base quality was not reported, and no clone a single base away is much larger than it.

TCRbeta CDR3 regions were amplified from genomic DNA by means of the immunoSEQ Assay, a bias-controlled multiplex PCR. Regarding the original processing steps: The number of nucleated cells in each sample was estimated by amplification of reference gene primers within the assay. To quantify the absolute abundance of each unique TCRbeta CDR3 rearrangement, sequence reads were collapsed and filtered. For each sample, productive Simpson clonality was calculated by taking the square root of Simpson's diversity index across productive rearrangements. Here the immuneACCESS table is served through TCRdb, limited to in-frame sequences with V and J called. Missing clones are a known gap in these copies; in checked studies unresolved V genes cover under half, and the rest lacks a known reason. V, J and clone size derive from that table, while D and trimming were established from the DNA sequence. The sample table lists 250,000 to 350,000 clones, roughly 88% of them with a count of one. Of the sample, about 1% falls within the top ten clones.

Participants in the prospective study were aged roughly 18 to 100 years, lived in about two dozen United States geographic areas, and enrolled through a virtual design. Cohort assignment in the prospective study relied on participant-reported clinical history from a screening survey and a study questionnaire. Recovered participants in ImmuneRACE Cohort 3 were defined by two consecutive negative NP/OP PCR tests, clearance by a healthcare professional, or resolution of symptoms. Each participant in the prospective study had whole blood, serum and a nasopharyngeal or oropharyngeal swab collected by mobile phlebotomists. Participants in the prospective study had the option to provide additional blood draws and questionnaires over a 2-month period. Before DNA extraction, blood samples from the prospective study were shipped at room temperature or frozen.

The V gene is TRBV9 and the J gene is TRBJ2-5; tentative D gene TRBD1, with 6 bases matching. This sequence was found in a woman aged 30 to 39 who had recovered from COVID-19. Sequenced input: PBMCs or T cells enriched from blood (not recorded which). The sequence in DNA is TGTGCCAGCAGCGTAGATGCAGGGGATGCGATAGAGACCCAGTACTTC. The translation is CASSVDAGDAIETQYF. Reference TRBV9 and TRBJ2-5 genes cover what lies past the CDR3, so the full variable domain is DSGVTQTPKHLITATGQRVTLRCSPRSGDLSVYWYQQSLDQGLQFLIQYYNGEERAKGNILERFSAQQFPDLHSELNLSSLELGDSALYFCASSVDAGDAIETQYFGPGTRLLVL.